Below, 8 T cell receptor beta chains from the same sample are listed, as sequenced in a study of T cells expressing NK-cell markers. TCRdb processed the 5' RACE reads again and assigns one entry to each CDR3 protein, with no DNA. This listing includes about 440,000 distinct CDR3 sequences. Sequenced: blood T cells: a sorted CD56 or NKG2C T cell subset, CD4+ or CD8+ T cells, or bulk PBMC T cells (not recorded which). The receptors originated from a woman aged 18-70 years in good health.

The chain carries TRBV5-6 and TRBJ2-2. The CDR3 has 15 amino acids. Germline CDR1 SGHDT, CDR2 YYEEEE. This chain's CDR3 is CASRLGQVNTGELFF.

The chain is built from TRBV28 and TRBJ2-1; TCRdb designates TRBD2, a call that cannot be tested without DNA. CDR3 length: 16 residues. The V gene's germline CDR1 is MDHEN and CDR2 SYDVKM. The CDR3 loop is CASSGLRAGDSNEQFF. Supplemented by reference TRBV28 and TRBJ2-1, the full variable domain reads DVKVTQSSRYLVKRTGEKVFLECVQDMDHENMFWYRQDPGLGLRLIYFSYDVKMKEKGDIPEGYSVSREKKERFSLILESASTNQTSMYLCASSGLRAGDSNEQFFGPGTRLTVL.

The chain has TRBV6-6 and TRBJ2-2. The germline gives CDR1 MNHNY, CDR2 SVGAGI (reference sequence). There are 11 residues in the CDR3. CDR3 amino acids: CATIGTGELFF.

This chain connects TRBV5-1 to TRBJ2-2; the D call from TCRdb, TRBD1, cannot be confirmed without DNA. The germline V gene has CDR1 SGHRS and CDR2 YFSETQ. CDR3 length equals 15 residues. The CDR3 sequence: CASSLEQGRGGELFF.

Here the CDR3 reads CATSDLWGTSGVNTGELFF. The gene calls are TRBV24-1 and TRBJ2-2; TCRdb's assignment of TRBD2 cannot be checked, as there is no DNA. Germline V gives CDR1 KGHDR, CDR2 SFDVKD. The length of the CDR3 is 19 residues.

The chain uses TRBV7-2 and TRBJ2-1; TCRdb reports TRBD1, a call that lacks DNA to check it against. Germline V CDR1 and CDR2: SGHTA, FQGNSA. This CDR3 comprises 16 residues. The CDR3 protein is CASSSVGGMWDNEQFF.

The CDR3 sequence is CASNLGGQGNNEQFF. This chain joins TRBV19 and TRBJ2-1; TCRdb designates TRBD1, a call that cannot be tested without DNA. This CDR3 comprises 15 residues. Per germline, CDR1 LNHDA and CDR2 SQIVND (reference sequence).

This chain connects TRBV28 to TRBJ1-1; lacking DNA, the TRBD1 call made by TCRdb goes unchecked. Germline CDR1 is MDHEN and CDR2 is SYDVKM. The CDR3 is 15 residues long. The CDR3 protein is CASSLIVHREVVAFF.